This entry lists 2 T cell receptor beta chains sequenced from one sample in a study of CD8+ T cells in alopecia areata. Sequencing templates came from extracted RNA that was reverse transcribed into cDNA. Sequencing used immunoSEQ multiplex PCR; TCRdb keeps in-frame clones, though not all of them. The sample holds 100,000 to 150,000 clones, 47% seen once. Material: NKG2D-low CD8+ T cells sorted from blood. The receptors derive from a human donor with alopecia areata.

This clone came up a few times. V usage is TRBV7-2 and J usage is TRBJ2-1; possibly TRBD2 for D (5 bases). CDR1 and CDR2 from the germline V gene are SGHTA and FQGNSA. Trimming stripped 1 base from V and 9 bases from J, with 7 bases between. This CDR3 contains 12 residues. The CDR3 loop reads CASSLVGSEQFF. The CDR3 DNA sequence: TGTGCCAGCAGCTTAGTGGGGAGTGAGCAGTTCTTC.

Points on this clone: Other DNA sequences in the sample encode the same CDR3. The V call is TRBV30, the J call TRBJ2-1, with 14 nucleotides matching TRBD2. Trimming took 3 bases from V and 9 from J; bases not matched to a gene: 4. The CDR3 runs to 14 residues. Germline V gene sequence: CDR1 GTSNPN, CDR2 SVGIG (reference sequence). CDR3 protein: CAWSPGLAGGEQFF. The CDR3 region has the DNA TGTGCCTGGAGCCCTGGACTAGCGGGAGGTGAGCAGTTCTTC.